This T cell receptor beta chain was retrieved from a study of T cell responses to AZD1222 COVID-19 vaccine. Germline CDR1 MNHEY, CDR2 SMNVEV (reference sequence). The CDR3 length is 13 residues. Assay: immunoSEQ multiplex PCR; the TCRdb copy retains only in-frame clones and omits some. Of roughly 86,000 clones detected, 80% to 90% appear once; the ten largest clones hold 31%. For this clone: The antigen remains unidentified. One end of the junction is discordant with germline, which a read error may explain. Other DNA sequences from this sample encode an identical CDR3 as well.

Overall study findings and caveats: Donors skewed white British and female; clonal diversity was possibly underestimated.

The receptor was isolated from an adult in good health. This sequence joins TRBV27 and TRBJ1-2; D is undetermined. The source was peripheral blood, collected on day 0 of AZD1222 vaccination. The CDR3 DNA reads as TGTGCCAGTAGTTTAAGTCCAGGCGAAGGCTACACCTTC. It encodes CASSLSPGEGYTF.